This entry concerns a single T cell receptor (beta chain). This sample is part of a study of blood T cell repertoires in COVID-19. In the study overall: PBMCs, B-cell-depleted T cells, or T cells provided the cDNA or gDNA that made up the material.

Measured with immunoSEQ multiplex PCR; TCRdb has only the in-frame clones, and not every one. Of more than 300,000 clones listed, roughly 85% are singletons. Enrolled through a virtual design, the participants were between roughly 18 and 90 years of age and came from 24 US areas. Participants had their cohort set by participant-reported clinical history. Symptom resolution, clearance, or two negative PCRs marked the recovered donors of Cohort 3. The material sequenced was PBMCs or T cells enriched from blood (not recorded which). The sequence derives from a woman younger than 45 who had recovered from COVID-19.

This chain's CDR3 is CASSLQTGQPQHF. CDR3 DNA sequence: TGTGCCAGCAGTTTACAAACAGGACAGCCCCAGCATTTT. The rearrangement joins TRBV27 to TRBJ1-5, with D maybe TRBD1 (5 bases). This CDR3 is 13 amino acids long. CDR1 and CDR2 from the germline V gene are MNHEY and SMNVEV (reference sequence). V was clipped by 2 bases and J by 7 bases, with 9 bases between them.